Shown below are 24 T cell receptor beta chains from a single sample sequenced in a study of graft-versus-host responses after intestinal transplantation. Data came from immunoSEQ multiplex PCR; TCRdb stores just in-frame clones and leaves some out. The profile shows some 93,000 clones, 90% to 95% of them singletons. For these TCRs, the target antigens are not known. Source: unstimulated CD8+ T cells sorted from spleen or lymph node cells, taken before intestinal transplant. These receptors came from a human donor who received an intestinal transplant.

This clone has only a few counts. The J gene is TRBJ1-1, the V gene TRBV30; D call uncertain. The CDR3 length is 11 residues. In germline, CDR1 is GTSNPN, CDR2 SVGIG (reference sequence). V dropped 5 bases and J dropped 4 bases, with 8 bases sitting between them. CDR3 protein: CAWDMGTEAFF. CDR3 coding DNA: TGTGCCTGGGACATGGGCACTGAAGCTTTCTTT.

The gene calls are TRBV29-1 and TRBJ2-7, with 8 bases lining up with TRBD2. V gave up 6 bases and J gave up 2 bases; unmatched junction bases: 6. This CDR3 spans 13 amino acids. Germline V gives CDR1 SQVTM, CDR2 ANQGSEA. The CDR3 DNA is TGCAGCGTGGCCGGGACTAGTGCCTACGAGCAGTACTTC. Its protein is CSVAGTSAYEQYF.

This chain joins TRBV7-3 and TRBJ1-5; 8 nucleotides agree with TRBD1. V was pared by 3 bases and J by 5 bases, with 9 bases of the junction left unmatched. The CDR3 length is 16 residues. In germline, CDR1 is SGHTA, CDR2 FQGTGA. Here the CDR3 DNA reads TGTGCCAGCAGCTTCTGGGACAGGTCCCTCGATCAGCCCCAGCATTTT. This gives the protein CASSFWDRSLDQPQHF.

The CDR3 here is CATGEARNNNEQFF. CDR3 DNA sequence: TGTGCCACCGGGGAGGCCCGCAATAACAATGAGCAGTTCTTC. This chain uses TRBV10-3 with TRBJ2-1; weak D call: TRBD2 (6 bases). Germline V gene data show CDR1 as ENHRY and CDR2 as SYGVKD. This CDR3 is built from 14 residues. The V end lost 10 bases, the J end lost 5 bases, and 18 bases lay between the germline ends.

This rearrangement joins TRBV30 to TRBJ1-2; weak D call: TRBD1 (5 bases). The CDR3 totals 12 residues. The germline V gene encodes CDR1 GTSNPN and CDR2 SVGIG (reference sequence). The V end was cut by 8 bases, the J end by 8 bases, with 18 bases between. The CDR3 DNA follows: TGTGCCACCTATGTGGGGCAAGGAGGCTACACCTTC. This sequence encodes CATYVGQGGYTF.

The rearrangement joins TRBV28 to TRBJ2-7, with 7 bases identical to TRBD1. This CDR3 has 14 amino acids. The V gene's germline CDR1 is MDHEN and CDR2 SYDVKM. The junction had 8 bases not matched to a gene; V was cut back by 5 bases and J by 4 bases. CDR3 in DNA: TGTGCCAGCAGTAGGGACAGCCCTAATTACGAGCAGTACTTC. This sequence encodes CASSRDSPNYEQYF.

V usage is TRBV14 and J usage is TRBJ1-2, with D tentatively TRBD1 (5 bases). In germline, CDR1 is SGHDN, CDR2 FVKESK. The CDR3 covers 12 residues. Trimming removed 5 bases from V and 7 bases from J, with 11 bases in between. CDR3 in amino acids: CASSIRQTGYTF. The CDR3 DNA follows: TGTGCCAGCAGCATCCGACAGACTGGCTACACCTTC.

The V call is TRBV27, the J call TRBJ2-7, with 7 bases that match TRBD1. The CDR3 is 16 amino acids. Germline values: CDR1 MNHEY, CDR2 SMNVEV (reference sequence). After removal of 0 bases from V and 2 bases from J, the junction contained 7 bases not matched to a gene. The CDR3 DNA is TGTGCCAGCAGTTTATCGGGGGAGACAGGGACCTACGAGCAGTACTTC. Amino acid sequence: CASSLSGETGTYEQYF.

The chain carries TRBV6-1 and TRBJ2-3; D remains unclear. The CDR3 sequence is 14 residues long. Germline V gene sequence: CDR1 MNHNS, CDR2 SASEGT. The V and J ends lost 3 bases and 4 bases respectively, with 11 bases between them. DNA of the CDR3: TGTGCCAGCAGTGACCTGTGGAGCGCAGATACGCAGTATTTT. Translation: CASSDLWSADTQYF.

The chain recombines TRBV30 with TRBJ1-6; D not resolved. Germline values: CDR1 GTSNPN, CDR2 SVGIG (reference sequence). The CDR3 contains 14 residues. Deletions cut 5 bases from V and 10 bases from J, with 18 bases between. In DNA, the CDR3 is TGTGCCTGGTTAGGGAGAAAGCTTGGCTCACCCCTCCACTTT. Protein product: CAWLGRKLGSPLHF. Using reference TRBV30 and TRBJ1-6 for the parts outside the CDR3, the full variable domain is SQTIHQWPATLVQPVGSPLSLECTVEGTSNPNLYWYRQAAGRGLQLLFYSVGIGQISSEVPQNLSASRPQDRQFILSSKKLLLSDSGFYLCAWLGRKLGSPLHFGNGTRLTVT.

About this clone: One junction end does not reproduce the germline sequence, and a read error may be involved. The chain carries TRBV30 and TRBJ2-5, with a possible D match to TRBD2 (5 bases). CDR3 size: 14 residues. Looked up from germline, CDR1 is GTSNPN and CDR2 is SVGIG (reference sequence). This CDR3 is CAWKGWPTGESQYF. The CDR3 region has the DNA TGTGCCTGGAAAGGGTGGCCGACTGGGGAGAGCCAGTACTTC.

The chain uses TRBV28 and TRBJ2-1; no firm D call. The V and J ends lost 7 bases and 4 bases respectively, with 14 bases between them. The CDR3 runs 14 residues. Germline loops: CDR1 MDHEN, CDR2 SYDVKM. In DNA form, the CDR3 reads TGTGCCAGCACTTCCATGGAGAGGTACAATGAGCAGTTCTTC. Translated, it gives CASTSMERYNEQFF. The full variable domain, its missing parts supplied by reference TRBV28 and TRBJ2-1, is DVKVTQSSRYLVKRTGEKVFLECVQDMDHENMFWYRQDPGLGLRLIYFSYDVKMKEKGDIPEGYSVSREKKERFSLILESASTNQTSMYLCASTSMERYNEQFFGPGTRLTVL.

This sequence joins TRBV28 and TRBJ2-7, with D perhaps matching TRBD2 (5 bases). This CDR3 has 16 residues. V was cut by 7 bases and J by 4 bases, with 23 bases left in between. CDR1 is MDHEN and CDR2 is SYDVKM in the germline V gene. CDR3 loop: CASNPSGSQILYEQYF. CDR3 nucleotides: TGTGCCAGCAACCCCTCGGGGTCCCAGATTTTATACGAGCAGTACTTC.

The chain links TRBV19 to TRBJ2-7, with 8 bases identical to TRBD2. The ends lost 5 bases at V and 2 bases at J; junction bases unmatched: 8. Germline V gene lookup returns CDR1 LNHDA and CDR2 SQIVND (reference sequence). This CDR3 has 15 amino acids. Here the CDR3 reads CASSYTSGDTYEQYF. The DNA of the CDR3 is TGTGCCAGTAGTTATACTAGCGGTGATACCTACGAGCAGTACTTC. The full variable domain, with the rest looked up from reference TRBV19 and TRBJ2-7, is DGGITQSPKYLFRKEGQNVTLSCEQNLNHDAMYWYRQDPGQGLRLIYYSQIVNDFQKGDIAEGYSVSREKKESFPLTVTSAQKNPTAFYLCASSYTSGDTYEQYFGPGTRLTVT.

This clone was seen just once. The gene calls are TRBV21-1 and TRBJ1-3; the DNA was not used to check the table's D call, TRBD1. TRBV21-1 is a known pseudogene. The CDR3 consists of 19 residues. CDR3 sequence: CASSKNPWDIGLSGNTIYF. The CDR3 DNA is TGTGCCAGCAGCAAAAATCCCTGGGACATTGGCCTCTCTGGAAACACCATATATTTT.

The rearrangement joins TRBV4-1 to TRBJ2-7; D uncertain. V lost 0 bases, J lost 0 bases, and 9 bases lay in between. Germline values: CDR1 MGHRA, CDR2 YSYEKL. The CDR3 is 15 amino acids. This chain's CDR3 is CASSQEDQDSYEQYF. For the CDR3, the DNA is TGCGCCAGCAGCCAAGAAGATCAGGACTCCTACGAGCAGTACTTC.

V and J are TRBV27 and TRBJ2-7; 14 bases are shared with TRBD2. Per germline, CDR1 MNHEY and CDR2 SMNVEV (reference sequence). CDR3 length equals 16 residues. J lost 4 bases, V lost 6 bases, and 8 bases had no gene match. CDR3 nucleotides: TGTGCCAGCAGCCCTCTCGGGACTAGCGGGAGTTACGAGCAGTACTTC. It encodes CASSPLGTSGSYEQYF.

This rearrangement joins TRBV6-5 to TRBJ2-5, with D possibly being TRBD1 (6 bases). Germline values: CDR1 MNHEY, CDR2 SVGAGI. V lost 2 bases and J lost 5, with 12 bases in between. The CDR3 sequence is 14 residues long. The CDR3 coding sequence is TGTGCCAGCAGTTACGGGGACCAGGGGGAGACCCAGTACTTC. It codes for CASSYGDQGETQYF.

The chain has TRBV5-4 and TRBJ2-2, with 7 bases aligning to TRBD2. From germline, CDR1 is SGHNT and CDR2 YYREEE (reference sequence). The CDR3 runs to 18 residues. Unmatched junction bases numbered 9, after V lost 0 bases and J lost 1 base. This CDR3 reads CASSLGQGLPVNTGELFF. The CDR3, as DNA: TGTGCCAGCAGCTTGGGCCAGGGACTACCGGTGAACACCGGGGAGCTGTTTTTT. The entire variable domain, with the rest obtained from reference TRBV5-4 and TRBJ2-2, is as follows: ETGVTQSPTHLIKTRGQQVTLRCSSQSGHNTVSWYQQALGQGPQFIFQYYREEENGRGNFPPRFSGLQFPNYSSELNVNALELDDSALYLCASSLGQGLPVNTGELFFGEGSRLTVL.

This clone was recorded only once. J is TRBJ2-1 and V is TRBV5-1, with 10 bases identical to TRBD2. Trimming removed 4 bases from V and 1 base from J; junction bases left unmatched: 5. There are 16 residues in the CDR3. Germline CDR1 and CDR2: SGHRS and YFSETQ. CDR3 amino acids: CASSPWTSGSYNEQFF. The CDR3 DNA is TGCGCCAGCAGCCCATGGACTAGCGGTTCCTACAATGAGCAGTTCTTC.

The J gene is TRBJ1-2, the V gene TRBV7-2, with D possibly matching TRBD1 (5 bases). Germline-derived CDR1 and CDR2 are SGHTA and FQGNSA. CDR3 length: 16 amino acids. V was trimmed by 4 bases and J by 6 bases, leaving 21 bases between them. CDR3 in DNA: TGTGCCAGCAGCTCTGTTGTCCGGGACTATAGAGATGGCTACACCTTC. It encodes CASSSVVRDYRDGYTF.

The chain recombines TRBV5-1 with TRBJ1-1; no firm D call. The CDR3 sequence is 14 residues long. Germline loops: CDR1 SGHRS, CDR2 YFSETQ. V dropped 2 bases and J dropped 6 bases, with 14 bases sitting between them. The CDR3 region has the DNA TGCGCCAGCAGCTTCCTTCTAGGCGACCCTGAAGCTTTCTTT. Translation gives CASSFLLGDPEAFF.

In its sample, this clone was seen once. CDR3 coding DNA: TGTGCCAGTAGTATGGCAGTGAACACTGAAGCTTTCTTT. Translating it yields CASSMAVNTEAFF. The J gene is TRBJ1-1, the V gene TRBV19; no firm D call. Germline loops: CDR1 LNHDA, CDR2 SQIVND (reference sequence). Trimming pared 3 bases from V and 0 bases from J, leaving 5 bases between. The CDR3 is 13 residues long.

The chain joins TRBV4-2 to TRBJ2-7, with 9 bases lining up with TRBD2. After removal of 2 bases from V and 4 bases from J, the junction contained 6 bases not matched to a gene. The germline V gene has CDR1 LGHNA and CDR2 YNFKEQ. This CDR3 has 15 amino acids. The CDR3 DNA is TGTGCCAGCAGCCAAAGCGGGGGGTCTTCTTACGAGCAGTACTTC. It translates to CASSQSGGSSYEQYF.